Listed here are 16 T cell receptor beta chains from one sample, sequenced in a study of T cells in Graves' hyperthyroidism and ophthalmopathy. RNA transcripts were the template for amplifying TCR beta CDR3 regions. First-round RT-PCR with HTBI primers amplified the TCR CDR3 region. TCRdb fed the multiplex PCR reads into MiXCR, producing one record per CDR3 protein. This table holds under 350,000 distinct CDR3 sequences, under 25% found once. Sequencing was carried out using blood. The receptors were sampled from a woman between 45 and 65 years old with Graves' hyperthyroidism.

About this clonotype itself: A clone one base away is much larger, so this may be a read error. The chain carries TRBV7-9 and TRBJ2-1; TRBD1 agrees at 7 bases. This CDR3 spans 15 amino acids. Trimming at V came to 4 bases and at J to 8 bases, leaving 11 bases not matched to a gene. Germline values: CDR1 SEHNR, CDR2 FQNEAQ (reference sequence). This CDR3 is CASSSTGKRNYEQFF. DNA for the CDR3: TGTGCCAGCAGCTCGACAGGGAAGCGCAATTATGAGCAGTTCTTC.

Many counts were recorded for this clonotype. The genes are TRBV3-1 and TRBJ1-1; D not resolved. The germline V gene encodes CDR1 LGHDT and CDR2 YNNKEL (reference sequence). The CDR3 spans 13 residues. Trimming shortened V by 3 bases and J by 8 bases, and 13 bases separated the two germline ends. The DNA for the CDR3 is TGTGCCAGCAGCCACCCACCTGGGGTCGAAGCTTTCTTT. Translating gives CASSHPPGVEAFF. Full variable domain (missing parts from reference TRBV3-1 and TRBJ1-1): DTAVSQTPKYLVTQMGNDKSIKCEQNLGHDTMYWYKQDSKKFLKIMFSYNNKELIINETVPNRFSPKSPDKAHLNLHINSLELGDSAVYFCASSHPPGVEAFFGQGTRLTVV.

This clonotype was observed a few times. The V call is TRBV6-9, the J call TRBJ1-1; 8 bases map to TRBD1. The trim removed 3 bases at V and 3 bases at J, leaving 3 bases unmatched. From germline, CDR1 is MNHGY and CDR2 SVAAGI. The CDR3 sequence is 14 residues long. DNA for the CDR3: TGTGCCAGCAGTTACGAACAGGGGGACACTGAAGCTTTCTTT. It is translated as CASSYEQGDTEAFF.

The V and J genes are TRBV5-1 and TRBJ1-6, with unresolved D. With 0 bases removed from V and 0 bases from J, the gap between germline ends came to 7 bases. CDR3 length equals 16 residues. From germline, CDR1 is SGHRS and CDR2 YFSETQ. In DNA, the CDR3 is TGCGCCAGCAGCTTGGTTGCGGACTCCTATAATTCACCCCTCCACTTT. Amino acid sequence: CASSLVADSYNSPLHF. The whole variable domain, remainder taken from reference TRBV5-1 and TRBJ1-6, is KAGVTQTPRYLIKTRGQQVTLSCSPISGHRSVSWYQQTPGQGLQFLFEYFSETQRNKGNFPGRFSGRQFSNSRSEMNVSTLELGDSALYLCASSLVADSYNSPLHFGNGTRLTVT.

The sample holds many counts of this clonotype. The chain is built from TRBV20-1 and TRBJ2-7; TRBD2 matches 8 bases. Trimming cost V 1 base and J 5 bases; bases outside gene matches: 7. Looked up from germline, CDR1 is DFQATT and CDR2 is SNEGSKA (reference sequence). This CDR3 has 14 residues. CDR3: CSARGPGLGNEQYF. In DNA form, the CDR3 reads TGCAGTGCTAGAGGACCGGGACTAGGAAACGAGCAGTACTTC.

The V and J genes are TRBV12-3 or TRBV12-4 and TRBJ1-1; D is undetermined. This CDR3 comprises 12 residues. Trimming removed 6 bases at V and 5 bases at J, with 10 bases between. CDR3 in DNA: TGTGCCAGCAGGAAACTGGGGACTGAAGCTTTCTTT. The encoded protein is CASRKLGTEAFF.

The J gene is TRBJ2-3, the V gene TRBV9; D is ambiguous. V lost 0 bases and J lost 5, with 13 bases in between. CDR1 is SGDLS, CDR2 YYNGEE, per germline. CDR3 length equals 15 residues. The chain's CDR3 is CASSVATVPGDTQYF. The CDR3 DNA reads as TGTGCCAGCAGCGTAGCTACGGTGCCGGGAGATACGCAGTATTTT.

This clonotype was counted at least ten times. The V and J genes are TRBV28 and TRBJ1-1; D is unclear. This CDR3 is built from 13 residues. From germline, CDR1 is MDHEN and CDR2 SYDVKM. V lost 4 bases, J lost 2 bases, and 8 bases lay in between. DNA for the CDR3: TGTGCCAGCAGTTCCTCCCTAAACACTGAAGCTTTCTTT. Amino acid sequence: CASSSSLNTEAFF.

This clonotype was observed a handful of times. The chain recombines TRBV20-1 with TRBJ2-2, with D maybe TRBD2 (5 bases). The CDR3 has 14 residues. V dropped 0 bases and J dropped 7 bases, with 12 bases sitting between them. Germline V gives CDR1 DFQATT, CDR2 SNEGSKA (reference sequence). Here the CDR3 reads CSARDPGIFGELFF. Written as DNA, the CDR3 is TGCAGTGCTAGAGATCCCGGGATCTTCGGGGAGCTGTTTTTT.

The chain is built from TRBV14 and TRBJ1-1; D possibly corresponds to TRBD1 (5 bases). V shed 3 bases and J shed 2 bases, with 10 bases lying between them. This CDR3 is built from 14 residues. Germline V lookup: CDR1 SGHDN, CDR2 FVKESK. The CDR3 here is CASSHRGLNTEAFF. CDR3 in DNA: TGTGCCAGCAGCCATCGGGGGTTAAACACTGAAGCTTTCTTT.

V gene TRBV19 combines with J gene TRBJ2-7; D perhaps matches TRBD2 (5 bases). The CDR3 consists of 13 residues. V lost 6 bases and J 3 bases, leaving 12 bases between the germline ends. Germline V gene sequence: CDR1 LNHDA, CDR2 SQIVND (reference sequence). The CDR3 DNA reads as TGTGCCAGTAGCGATCCCCGGGGCTACGAGCAGTACTTC. Residues: CASSDPRGYEQYF. Using reference TRBV19 and TRBJ2-7 for the parts outside the CDR3, the full variable domain is DGGITQSPKYLFRKEGQNVTLSCEQNLNHDAMYWYRQDPGQGLRLIYYSQIVNDFQKGDIAEGYSVSREKKESFPLTVTSAQKNPTAFYLCASSDPRGYEQYFGPGTRLTVT.

The J gene is TRBJ2-7, the V gene TRBV7-2, with TRBD1 identical over 7 bases. V gave up 5 bases and J gave up 0 bases; unmatched junction bases: 7. This CDR3 has 15 residues. Germline assignment: CDR1 SGHTA and CDR2 FQGNSA. The CDR3 protein is CASSLTGVNSYEQYF. The CDR3 region has the DNA TGTGCCAGCAGCCTAACAGGGGTAAACTCCTACGAGCAGTACTTC.

This clonotype came up many times. The chain is built from TRBV28 and TRBJ2-7; TRBD2 matches 12 bases. This CDR3 region has 16 residues. The germline gives CDR1 MDHEN, CDR2 SYDVKM. J gave up 3 bases and V 5 bases, and 8 bases lay outside the gene matches. The CDR3 region is CASSPPLAGGVYEQYF. CDR3 DNA: TGTGCCAGCAGTCCACCACTAGCGGGAGGTGTCTACGAGCAGTACTTC. The full variable domain, with the rest looked up from reference TRBV28 and TRBJ2-7, is DVKVTQSSRYLVKRTGEKVFLECVQDMDHENMFWYRQDPGLGLRLIYFSYDVKMKEKGDIPEGYSVSREKKERFSLILESASTNQTSMYLCASSPPLAGGVYEQYFGPGTRLTVT.

In regard to this clonotype: A much more abundant neighbour one base away suggests this may be a read error. CDR3 DNA: TGTGCCAGCGGTTACTCGACGCCCGGCGCTGGAAACACCATATATTTT. As protein: CASGYSTPGAGNTIYF. The chain links TRBV6-5 to TRBJ1-3, with D unresolved. This CDR3 has 16 residues. CDR1 and CDR2 (germline): MNHEY, SVGAGI.

The chain couples TRBV15 to TRBJ1-2, with D unresolved. Germline values: CDR1 LNHNV, CDR2 YYDKDF (reference sequence). The V end lost 0 bases, the J end lost 3 bases, and 2 bases lay between the germline ends. The CDR3 covers 12 residues. The CDR3 loop is CATSRDDYGYTF. The CDR3 DNA reads TGTGCCACCAGCAGAGATGACTATGGCTACACCTTC.

This clonotype turned up a few times. Here the CDR3 reads CAGSRGWGTEAFF. The CDR3 nucleotides read TGTGCCGGTAGCAGGGGTTGGGGCACTGAAGCTTTCTTT. The V call is TRBV6-1, the J call TRBJ1-1; perhaps TRBD1 as D (6 bases). This CDR3 comprises 13 residues. Trimming left V 11 bases short and J 4 bases short, with 17 bases between. CDR1 is MNHNS and CDR2 is SASEGT in the germline V gene.